A selection of T cell receptor beta chains follows, all from one sample in a study of blood T cell repertoires in COVID-19. Data came from immunoSEQ multiplex PCR; TCRdb stores just in-frame clones and leaves some out. This table holds fewer than 200,000 clones, about 88% found once. Sequenced sample: PBMCs or T cells enriched from blood (not recorded which). Receptors were obtained from a human donor with acute COVID-19. The donor label of this sample is uncertain. CDR3s include the opening cysteine and the closing phenylalanine or tryptophan. A D gene is named only where the DNA matches it firmly. Clone size is shown for a subset of rows, as once, few, many or a class of expanded clone.

j_call d_call clone_size v_call cdr3_nt cdr3_aa
TRBJ2-3 - - TRBV30 TGTGCCTGGAGGGACAGAACCACCACAGATACGCAGTATTTT CAWRDRTTTDTQYF
TRBJ1-2 - - TRBV19 TGTGCCAGTAGTATAGATGCAGGGGCTCGAGGCTACACCTTC CASSIDAGARGYTF
TRBJ2-3 TRBD1 - TRBV5-8 TGTGCCAGCAGCCGCGGGACAGGGGAAGAGGATACGCAGTATTTT CASSRGTGEEDTQYF
TRBJ1-2 TRBD1 - TRBV19 TGTGCCAGTAGTATTACCGGGACAGGAAACTATGGCTACACCTTC CASSITGTGNYGYTF
TRBJ2-5 - - TRBV3-1/TRBV3-2 TGTGCCAGCAGCCAGTGGGCGGGGGCCAGGGAGACCCAGTACTTC CASSQWAGARETQYF
TRBJ2-6 TRBD1 - TRBV13 TGTGCCAGCAGCTCTACAGGGGGCTCAACTGGGGCCAACGTCCTGACTTTC CASSSTGGSTGANVLTF
TRBJ2-7 TRBD2 - TRBV11-1 TGTGCCAGCAGCTTAGCTAGCGGGGAGAGGCCCTACGAGCAGTACTTC CASSLASGERPYEQYF
TRBJ2-2 TRBD1 - TRBV18 TGTGCCAGCTCATCGACAGGGGGCGGCACCGGGGAGCTGTTTTTT CASSSTGGGTGELFF
TRBJ2-3 TRBD1 - TRBV25-1 TGTGCCAGCAGTGAATATAGGGGACAGGGCGGGGATACGCAGTATTTT CASSEYRGQGGDTQYF
TRBJ2-4 TRBD2 - TRBV3-1/TRBV3-2 TGTGCCAGCAGCGTTGACACGGGAGGGAGAGACATTCAGTACTTC CASSVDTGGRDIQYF
TRBJ2-2 TRBD2 - TRBV7-9 TGTGCCAGCAGCGCGGGGGAGGGCACCGGGGAGCTGTTTTTT CASSAGEGTGELFF
TRBJ2-1 - - TRBV2 TGTGCCAGCAGTGAGGGCAACAACAATGAGCAGTTCTTC CASSEGNNNEQFF
TRBJ1-6 TRBD1 once TRBV11-2 TGTGCCAGCAGCTTAAGGCCCCAGGGGGATTCACCCCTCCACTTT CASSLRPQGDSPLHF
TRBJ2-7 - once TRBV29-1 TGCAGCGTTGCGGGGGAAAGCTACGAGCAGTACTTC CSVAGESYEQYF
TRBJ1-2 TRBD1 few TRBV6-2/TRBV6-3 TGTGCCAGCAGCCGGACAGGGAAGGGCTACACCTTC CASSRTGKGYTF
TRBJ2-2 - - TRBV27 TGTGCCAGCAGTTTATTATCCTCCAACACCGGGGAGCTGTTTTTT CASSLLSSNTGELFF
TRBJ1-1 - - TRBV5-6 TGTGCCAGCAGCTTGGTAGGGGTAAGAACTGAAGCTTTCTTT CASSLVGVRTEAFF
TRBJ1-2 - few TRBV2 TGTGCCAGCGCGAATACGGGGAAGGGCTATGGCTACACCTTC CASANTGKGYGYTF
TRBJ1-1 - - TRBV27 TGTGCCAGCTCGGTGGGCGGGATCTCCATGAACACTGAAGCTTTCTTT CASSVGGISMNTEAFF
TRBJ2-1 TRBD2 - TRBV7-3 TGTGCCAGCAGCCTTCTAGCGGACAATGAGCAGTTCTTC CASSLLADNEQFF
TRBJ1-2 - - TRBV5-1 TGCGCCAGCAGCCGGGGGGACTATGGCTACACCTTC CASSRGDYGYTF
TRBJ1-4 - - TRBV4-2 TGTGCCAGCAGCCCGGCAGGGCTCACTAATGAAAAACTGTTTTTT CASSPAGLTNEKLFF
TRBJ1-1 - - TRBV30 TGTGCCTGGAAGGAGGGCAGTGAAGCTTTCTTT CAWKEGSEAFF
TRBJ2-3 TRBD1 - TRBV7-2 TGTGCCAGCAGCAGGGACAGGGGGCGCACAGATACGCAGTATTTT CASSRDRGRTDTQYF
TRBJ1-1 - once TRBV5-1 TGCGCCAGCAGCTCCACGAGAACTGAAGCTTTCTTT CASSSTRTEAFF
TRBJ1-6 - few TRBV4-3 TGCGCCAGCAGCCAGGCCTTTGGACACCTAGATTCACCCCTCCACTTT CASSQAFGHLDSPLHF
TRBJ2-2 TRBD1 - TRBV13 TGTGCCAGCAGCAGGGGACAGGGCAGCACCGGGGAGCTGTTTTTT CASSRGQGSTGELFF
TRBJ1-2 TRBD1 once TRBV20-1 TGCAGTGCTAGTAAAGGGGGCGCGCGCTATGGCTACACCTTC CSASKGGARYGYTF
TRBJ1-1 - - TRBV2 TGTGCCAGCAGTGATGGTGTAGGGGGTATCGCTGAAGCTTTCTTT CASSDGVGGIAEAFF
TRBJ1-6 TRBD1 - TRBV30 TGTGCCTCCGGGAGGGGGCGCTTTTCACCCCTCCACTTT CASGRGRFSPLHF
TRBJ2-3 - - TRBV7-9 TGTGCCAGCAGCTCCTTTTCTGTCACAGATACGCAGTATTTT CASSSFSVTDTQYF
TRBJ2-7 TRBD1 - TRBV4-3 TGCGCCAGCAGCCAAGTGCGGACAGGGGTCGGCGAGCAGTACTTC CASSQVRTGVGEQYF
TRBJ2-1 - - TRBV24-1 TGTGCCACCAGTGATGTGGGAGGGGGCTACAATGAGCAGTTCTTC CATSDVGGGYNEQFF
TRBJ1-2 TRBD1 - TRBV19 TGTGCCAGTAACGCCCGCTCCCGGGACAGGGGCCCCTATGGCTACACCTTC CASNARSRDRGPYGYTF
TRBJ2-1 - - TRBV19 TGTGCCAGTAGTTCGACTTCGAACAATGAGCAGTTCTTC CASSSTSNNEQFF